This paragraph reports one TCR beta chain. Antigen specificity is unknown. This sample is part of a study of graft-versus-host responses after intestinal transplantation. About the research overall: Recipients across the board were started on anti-thymocyte globulin induction, then kept on tacrolimus and steroids for approximately three years. General study findings and limits: Early post-transplant falls in HvG clones accompanied the peak levels of circulating GvH clones. Some patients had graft-donor T cell macrochimerism, and their allografts showed high graft-versus-host to host-versus-graft clonal ratios.

Clones were read by immunoSEQ multiplex PCR, and TCRdb kept only the in-frame ones, dropping some. The profile shows approximately 100,000 clones, 90% of them singletons. This TCR was recovered from a human donor who received an intestinal transplant. The specimen comprised unstimulated CD4+ T cells sorted from spleen or lymph node cells, sampled before intestinal transplant.

The CDR3 sequence: CASSSTGKEDYGYTF. The CDR3 DNA sequence: TGTGCCAGCAGCTCGACAGGGAAGGAAGACTATGGCTACACCTTC. The chain employs TRBV5-5 and TRBJ1-2; 7 nucleotides match TRBD1. This CDR3 spans 15 amino acids. Germline assignment: CDR1 SGHKS and CDR2 YYEKEE (reference sequence). V shed 3 bases, J shed 3 bases, and the junction held 8 bases outside the gene matches.